The entry that follows covers one T cell receptor (beta chain) sequence. The CDR3 is 17 residues long. Per germline, CDR1 SGHTA and CDR2 FQGNSA. With 7 bases removed from V and 0 bases from J, the gap between germline ends came to 19 bases. The data are from a study of blood T cell repertoires in COVID-19. Data came from immunoSEQ multiplex PCR; TCRdb stores just in-frame clones and leaves some out. The table shows about 210,000 clones, with 75% to 90% occurring only once. The receptor was derived from a woman aged 25 to 39 who had been exposed to COVID-19. Sequencing was carried out using PBMCs or T cells enriched from blood (not recorded which). The chain couples TRBV7-2 to TRBJ1-5; D perhaps matches TRBD1 (5 bases). The CDR3 is CASTPSTREGSNQPQHF. CDR3 sequence (DNA): TGTGCCAGCACGCCATCAACCAGGGAGGGTAGCAATCAGCCCCAGCATTTT.